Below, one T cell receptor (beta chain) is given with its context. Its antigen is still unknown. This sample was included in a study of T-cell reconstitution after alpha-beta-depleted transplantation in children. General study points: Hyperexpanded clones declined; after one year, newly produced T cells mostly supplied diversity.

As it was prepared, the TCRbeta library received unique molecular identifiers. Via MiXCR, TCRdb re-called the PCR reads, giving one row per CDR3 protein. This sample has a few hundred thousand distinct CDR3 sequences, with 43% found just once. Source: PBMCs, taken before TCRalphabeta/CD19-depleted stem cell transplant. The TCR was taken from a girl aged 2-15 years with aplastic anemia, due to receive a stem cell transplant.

The CDR3 region has the DNA TGTGCCAGCAGTGCGGCGGATATCACAGATACGCAGTATTTT. As protein: CASSAADITDTQYF. The chain uses TRBV6-4 and TRBJ2-3; D call uncertain. V was cut by 4 bases and J by 2 bases, with 10 bases left in between. This CDR3 region has 14 residues. The germline V gene encodes CDR1 MRHNA and CDR2 SNTAGT.